The clone carrying this T cell receptor (beta chain) was seen ten or more times. The sample is drawn from a study of regulatory T cells in long-lasting Graves disease. Investigators prepared the TCR beta libraries by applying iRepertoire HTBI primers and Arm-PCR of CDR3 regions. TCRdb re-called the multiplex PCR reads with MiXCR, one entry per CDR3 protein. The sample holds about 540,000 distinct CDR3 sequences, about 14% seen once. Time point of the sample: newly diagnosed GD, antithyroid drugs for less than 3 months. There was RNA extracted from PBMCs, and the TCR library was made from it. V shed 5 bases and J 12 bases; nucleotides not matched to a gene: 7. From germline, CDR1 is SGHTA and CDR2 FQGNSA. This CDR3 has 12 amino acids. These records were also assigned to another study, of T cells in Graves' hyperthyroidism and ophthalmopathy. Turning to that study: In the first-round RT-PCR of the TCR CDR3, the HTBI primer set was used.

The TCR was taken from a man aged 30 to 39 with Graves disease. V is TRBV7-2 and J is TRBJ2-1, with TRBD2 matching 7 bases. The source was peripheral blood mononuclear cells (PBMCs), collected at new diagnosis, from a patient treated with antithyroid drugs. The CDR3 spells CASSQLAKVQFF. CDR3 sequence (DNA): TGTGCCAGCAGCCAACTAGCGAAGGTGCAGTTCTTC.